This TCR beta chain was identified in a study of blood T cell repertoires in COVID-19. Study in general: Samples representing acute and convalescent COVID-19 were sourced from the United States, Italy and Spain.

Sequencing was performed with immunoSEQ multiplex PCR; in TCRdb, only in-frame clones are kept and a portion is missing. The sample lists fewer than 300,000 clones; roughly 90% were seen once. The CDR3 loop spans 14 amino acids. The germline gives CDR1 SNHLY, CDR2 FYNNEI. V dropped 7 bases and J dropped 2 bases, with 14 bases sitting between them. This chain joins TRBV2 and TRBJ1-1; D not resolved. The clonotype originates from a woman aged 30 to 39 with COVID-19, enrolled during active disease. Source material: peripheral blood. CDR3 sequence: CASIPTESNTEAFF. The CDR3 coding sequence is TGTGCCAGCATCCCGACGGAGTCTAACACTGAAGCTTTCTTT.